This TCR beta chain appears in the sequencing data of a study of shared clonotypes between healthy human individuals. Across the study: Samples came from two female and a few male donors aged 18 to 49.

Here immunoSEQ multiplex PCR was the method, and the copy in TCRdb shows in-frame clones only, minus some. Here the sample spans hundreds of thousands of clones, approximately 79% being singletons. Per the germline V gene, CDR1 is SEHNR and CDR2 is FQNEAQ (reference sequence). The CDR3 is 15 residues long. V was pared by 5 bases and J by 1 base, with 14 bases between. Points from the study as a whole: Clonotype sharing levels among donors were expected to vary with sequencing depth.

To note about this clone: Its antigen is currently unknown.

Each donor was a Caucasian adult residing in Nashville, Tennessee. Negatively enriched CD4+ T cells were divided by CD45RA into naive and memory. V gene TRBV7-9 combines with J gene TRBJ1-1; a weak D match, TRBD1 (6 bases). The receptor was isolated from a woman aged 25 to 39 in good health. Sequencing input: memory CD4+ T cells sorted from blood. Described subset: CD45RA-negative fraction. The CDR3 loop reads CASSAYRDGNTEAFF. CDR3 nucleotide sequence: TGTGCCAGCAGCGCATACAGGGATGGGAACACTGAAGCTTTCTTT.